One sample yielded the 12 T cell receptor beta chains listed below, sequenced in a study of control samples from healthy donors and cancer patients. Repertoires were generated with immunoSEQ multiplex PCR, while TCRdb's copy carries only in-frame clones and drops some. The sample includes more than 100,000 clones, about 91% of them seen just once. The sequencing sample was made of blood. The receptors here all came from a man aged 18 to 30 in good health.

This chain joins TRBV3-1 (or the pseudogene TRBV3-2) and TRBJ1-4; 9 bases map to TRBD1. The trim removed 4 bases at V and 8 bases at J, leaving 8 bases unmatched. Per germline, CDR1 LGHDT and CDR2 YNNKEL (reference sequence). This CDR3 has 15 amino acids. The CDR3 spells CASSLTGTGTEKLFF. CDR3 nucleotide sequence: TGTGCCAGCAGCCTAACCGGGACAGGGACGGAAAAACTGTTTTTT.

The chain combines TRBV30 with TRBJ1-5; weak D call: TRBD1 (5 bases). The CDR3 spans 15 residues. Trimming cost V 4 bases and J 0 bases, with 13 bases left between them. Germline-derived CDR1 and CDR2 are GTSNPN and SVGIG (reference sequence). The CDR3 loop reads CAWTGEGDSNQPQHF. CDR3 coding DNA: TGTGCCTGGACGGGGGAAGGAGATAGCAATCAGCCCCAGCATTTT.

The chain uses TRBV7-9 and TRBJ2-7; the D is unclear. Trimming shortened V by 4 bases and J by 6 bases, and 22 bases separated the two germline ends. This CDR3 spans 16 amino acids. Germline V lookup: CDR1 SEHNR, CDR2 FQNEAQ (reference sequence). Here the CDR3 reads CASSSWSASLTGEQYF. CDR3 in DNA: TGTGCCAGCAGCTCCTGGTCCGCATCTCTGACTGGCGAGCAGTACTTC.

V and J are TRBV4-1 and TRBJ2-7; 7 nucleotides match TRBD2. The CDR3 sequence is 15 residues long. CDR1 is MGHRA, CDR2 YSYEKL, per germline. V lost 0 bases, J lost 2 bases, and 4 bases stayed unmatched. CDR3 nucleotide sequence: TGCGCCAGCAGCCAAGAGCGGGGGTTCACCTACGAGCAGTACTTC. Its protein is CASSQERGFTYEQYF.

The gene calls are TRBV7-9 and TRBJ2-2, with D uncertain. CDR3 length equals 14 residues. The V gene's germline CDR1 is SEHNR and CDR2 FQNEAQ (reference sequence). The V end was cut by 4 bases, the J end by 5 bases, with 11 bases between. The CDR3 DNA follows: TGTGCCAGCAGCTCTTCGGGTACTACCGGGGAGCTGTTTTTT. Translation gives CASSSSGTTGELFF.

The chain is built from TRBV2 and TRBJ2-7; TRBD1 matches at 9 bases. Unmatched junction bases numbered 3, after V lost 6 bases and J lost 3 bases. Per the germline V gene, CDR1 is SNHLY and CDR2 is FYNNEI. The CDR3 runs to 13 residues. CDR3 nucleotides: TGTGCCAGCAGATCGGACAGGGGCTACGAGCAGTACTTC. Its translation: CASRSDRGYEQYF.

V is TRBV7-3 and J is TRBJ1-6; D gene unclear. Germline V CDR1 and CDR2: SGHTA, FQGTGA. The V end was cut by 2 bases, the J end by 7 bases, with 9 bases between. The CDR3 length is 14 residues. The CDR3 loop reads CASSLGSQNSPLHF. The CDR3 DNA reads as TGTGCCAGCAGCTTAGGGTCGCAAAATTCACCCCTCCACTTT.

V gene TRBV19 combines with J gene TRBJ1-1; 8 positions agree with TRBD1. Germline CDR1 LNHDA, CDR2 SQIVND (reference sequence). The length of the CDR3 is 17 residues. Losses at the gene ends were 5 bases for V and 0 bases for J; bases not matched to a gene: 11. CDR3 sequence (DNA): TGTGCCAGTAGTCCATCGGACAGGGAGGTAATGAACACTGAAGCTTTCTTT. Its translation is CASSPSDREVMNTEAFF. The full variable domain, completed using reference TRBV19 and TRBJ1-1, is DGGITQSPKYLFRKEGQNVTLSCEQNLNHDAMYWYRQDPGQGLRLIYYSQIVNDFQKGDIAEGYSVSREKKESFPLTVTSAQKNPTAFYLCASSPSDREVMNTEAFFGQGTRLTVV.

This sequence joins TRBV3-1 (or the pseudogene TRBV3-2) and TRBJ2-5, with D possibly TRBD1 on 5 matching bases. CDR1 and CDR2 (germline): LGHDT, YNNKEL (reference sequence). V lost 1 base and J 3 bases, leaving 6 bases between the germline ends. The CDR3 contains 13 residues. The CDR3 DNA is TGTGCCAGCAGCCAAGGACAGAAAGAGACCCAGTACTTC. The encoded protein is CASSQGQKETQYF.

The CDR3 here is CASRGTGRAGELFF. The DNA of the CDR3 is TGTGCCAGCAGGGGGACAGGGAGGGCCGGGGAGCTGTTTTTT. The chain employs TRBV27 and TRBJ2-2; 9 bases are shared with TRBD1. The CDR3 loop spans 14 amino acids. The germline V gene encodes CDR1 MNHEY and CDR2 SMNVEV (reference sequence). V trimming: 6 bases; J trimming: 6 bases; junction bases outside the gene matches: 5.

The J gene is TRBJ2-1, the V gene TRBV11-2, with TRBD1 identical over 9 bases. V lost 1 base to trimming and J lost 4 bases; unmatched junction nucleotides: 5. The CDR3 has 16 amino acids. Germline loops: CDR1 SGHAT, CDR2 FQNNGV. Here the CDR3 reads CASSLGQGDSYNEQFF. For the CDR3, the DNA is TGTGCCAGCAGCTTAGGACAGGGGGACTCTTACAATGAGCAGTTCTTC.

This clone was picked up one time. The chain employs TRBV6-1 and TRBJ1-2; D perhaps matches TRBD1 (5 bases). This CDR3 contains 14 residues. Germline V gene sequence: CDR1 MNHNS, CDR2 SASEGT. Trimming took off 1 base at V and 3 bases at J, with 9 bases between the two ends. The CDR3 DNA reads TGTGCCAGCAGTGAAGTAGGAGGGGACTATGGCTACACCTTC. As protein: CASSEVGGDYGYTF.